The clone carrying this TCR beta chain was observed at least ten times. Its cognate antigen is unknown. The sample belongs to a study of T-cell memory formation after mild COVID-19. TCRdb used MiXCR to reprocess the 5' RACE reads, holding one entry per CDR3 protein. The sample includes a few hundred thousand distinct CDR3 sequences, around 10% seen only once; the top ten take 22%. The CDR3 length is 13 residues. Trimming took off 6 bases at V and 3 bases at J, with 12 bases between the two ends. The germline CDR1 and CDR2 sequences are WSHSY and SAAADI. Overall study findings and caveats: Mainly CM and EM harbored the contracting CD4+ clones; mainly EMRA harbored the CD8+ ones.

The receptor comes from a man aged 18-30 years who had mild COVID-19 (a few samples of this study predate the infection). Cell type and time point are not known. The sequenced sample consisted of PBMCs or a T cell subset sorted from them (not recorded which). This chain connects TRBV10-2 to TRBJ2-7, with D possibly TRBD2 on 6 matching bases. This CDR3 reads CASSPGGYYEQYF. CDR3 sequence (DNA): TGCGCCAGCAGCCCCGGGGGATACTACGAGCAGTACTTC.